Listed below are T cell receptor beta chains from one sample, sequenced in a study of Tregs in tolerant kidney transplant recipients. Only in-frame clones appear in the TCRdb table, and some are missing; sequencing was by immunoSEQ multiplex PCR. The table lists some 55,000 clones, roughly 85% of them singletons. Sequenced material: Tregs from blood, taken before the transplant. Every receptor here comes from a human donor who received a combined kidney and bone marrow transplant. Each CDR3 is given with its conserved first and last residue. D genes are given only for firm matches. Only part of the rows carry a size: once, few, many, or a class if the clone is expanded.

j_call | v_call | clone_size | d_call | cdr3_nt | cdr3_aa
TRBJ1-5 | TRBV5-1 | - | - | TGCGCCAGCAGCCCGGAGGGGCTTCCGGGTCAGCCCCAGCATTTT | CASSPEGLPGQPQHF
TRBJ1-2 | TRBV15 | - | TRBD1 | TGTGCCACCAGCCAAGACGGGATGGACAGGGTCTATGGCTACACCTTC | CATSQDGMDRVYGYTF
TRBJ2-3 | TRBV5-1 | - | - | TGCGCCAGCAGCCAAGACGCAGATACGCAGTATTTT | CASSQDADTQYF
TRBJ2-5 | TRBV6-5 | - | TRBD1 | TGTGCCAGCAGTTGGGCGGACAGGGGTGATGAGGCCCAGTACTTC | CASSWADRGDEAQYF
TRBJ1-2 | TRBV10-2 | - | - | TGCGCCACCGGGGATTTTAACTATGGCTACACCTTC | CATGDFNYGYTF
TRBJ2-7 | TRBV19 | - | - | TGTGCCAGTAGCCCGACAGGGAAATTTAGGAGGGCCTACGAGCAGTACTTC | CASSPTGKFRRAYEQYF
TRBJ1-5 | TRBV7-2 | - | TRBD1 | TGTGCCAGCAGCGCGGGACAGGGCAATCAGCCCCAGCATTTT | CASSAGQGNQPQHF
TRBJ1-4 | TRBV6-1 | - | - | TGTGCCAGCAGTGAAGCGGCAAGGGATGAAAAACTGTTTTTT | CASSEAARDEKLFF
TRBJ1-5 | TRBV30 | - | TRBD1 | TGTGCCTGGAGTGTAGGGACAGGGTCGCAGCCCCAGCATTTT | CAWSVGTGSQPQHF
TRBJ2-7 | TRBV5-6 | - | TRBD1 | TGTGCCAGCAGCTTATTCGGGACAGGGGGCCGAAGCTCCTACGAGCAGTACTTC | CASSLFGTGGRSSYEQYF
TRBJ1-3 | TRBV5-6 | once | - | TGTGCCAGCAGCCAGGTCGGGGGAGACTCTGGAAACACCATATATTTT | CASSQVGGDSGNTIYF
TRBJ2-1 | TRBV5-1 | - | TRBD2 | TGCGCCAGCAGCCGAGGGACTAGCGGGATATCCTACAATGAGCAGTTCTTC | CASSRGTSGISYNEQFF
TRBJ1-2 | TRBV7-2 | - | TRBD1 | TGTGCCAGCAGCTTGACAGGGGCGAACTATGGCTACACCTTC | CASSLTGANYGYTF
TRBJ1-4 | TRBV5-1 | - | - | TGCGCCAGCAGCTTGGGGCAGGGGAGAGAAAAACTGTTTTTT | CASSLGQGREKLFF
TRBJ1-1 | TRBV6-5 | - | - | TGTGCCAGCAGTTATCTCGATCAAGCTTTCTTT | CASSYLDQAFF
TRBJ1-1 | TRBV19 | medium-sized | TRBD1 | TGTGCCAGTACCCTAAAGGGGGCCCACACTGAAGCTTTCTTT | CASTLKGAHTEAFF
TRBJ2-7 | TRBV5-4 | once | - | TGTGCCAGCAGTATTAGGGAGAACTACGAGCAGTACTTC | CASSIRENYEQYF
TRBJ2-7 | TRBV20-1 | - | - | TGCAGTGCGGGGGGCTCCTACGAGCAGTACTTC | CSAGGSYEQYF
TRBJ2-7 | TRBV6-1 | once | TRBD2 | TGTGCCAGCAGTGCCCAAGGCGGGGGGCTCTACGAGCAGTACTTC | CASSAQGGGLYEQYF
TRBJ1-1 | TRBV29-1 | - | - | TGCAGCGGGGAGGCCCTCCTCATAGCTTTCTTT | CSGEALLIAFF